The 2 T cell receptor beta chains below all came from one sample that was sequenced in a study of Graves' ophthalmopathy and Graves' hyperthyroidism. As the template, RNA transcripts were used to amplify TCR beta CDR3 regions. HTBI primers primed a first-round RT-PCR, and a second-round multiplex PCR followed. Using its own MiXCR run on the multiplex PCR reads, TCRdb lists one record per CDR3 protein. Of under 400,000 distinct CDR3 sequences in the sample, roughly 17% were seen once. Source material: peripheral blood. The receptor source for this set is an adult man with Graves' ophthalmopathy.

This clonotype was picked up many times. CDR3 amino acids: CSARVMTRANYGYTF. CDR3 coding DNA: TGCAGTGCTAGAGTAATGACCAGGGCTAACTATGGCTACACCTTC. The V call is TRBV20-1, the J call TRBJ1-2; maybe TRBD1 (5 bases). V was cut by 1 base and J by 0 bases, with 12 bases left in between. Germline V gene lookup returns CDR1 DFQATT and CDR2 SNEGSKA (reference sequence). This CDR3 is 15 amino acids long.

This clonotype was counted many times. The chain links TRBV28 to TRBJ2-7; D unresolved. Per germline, CDR1 MDHEN and CDR2 SYDVKM. Trimming shortened V by 6 bases and J by 3 bases, and 18 bases separated the two germline ends. The CDR3 runs to 15 residues. The CDR3 nucleotides read TGTGCCAGCAGCGACGTGGGTTACATAATCTACGAGCAGTACTTC. Its translation: CASSDVGYIIYEQYF.